The source of this T cell receptor (beta chain) is a study of blood T cells in healthy people across ages. Primers used in a second PCR of roughly 7 to 12 cycles were a sample-barcoded 5' primer and a J-beta primer mix. TCRdb itself ran the 5' RACE reads through MiXCR, one entry per CDR3 protein. Of hundreds of thousands of distinct CDR3 sequences listed, about 27% are singletons. Germline CDR1 and CDR2: MNHNS and SASEGT. V dropped 5 bases and J dropped 0; count of bases not matched to a gene: 9. The CDR3 runs 17 residues. About this clonotype: Its antigen is as yet unknown.

Study-wide results and caveats: In these data, TCR beta diversity tracked strongly with naive T cell percentage. A greater number of naive CD4+ cells and higher diversity distinguished long-lived donors from aged donors. Conclusively comparing naive with antigen-experienced cells was impossible with unsorted PBMCs.

These same data were also listed under a study on T cells of mothers and their children.

The chain joins TRBV6-1 to TRBJ2-2, with 7 bases aligning to TRBD2. Sequenced sample: blood. The source is a boy aged 2 to 10 in good health. The CDR3 reads CASSPLGSGANTGELFF. CDR3 bases: TGTGCCAGCAGTCCGCTTGGGAGCGGGGCGAACACCGGGGAGCTGTTTTTT.